A single sample gave rise to the 3 T cell receptor beta chains below, sequenced in a study of blood T cell repertoires in COVID-19. Here immunoSEQ multiplex PCR was the method, and the copy in TCRdb shows in-frame clones only, minus some. The data contain 240,000 or so clones, about four fifths of them singletons. The specimen was peripheral blood. These receptors all come from a woman in her late teens or twenties with acute or convalescent COVID-19.

This chain uses TRBV27 with TRBJ2-2; 8 positions agree with TRBD2. Per the germline V gene, CDR1 is MNHEY and CDR2 is SMNVEV (reference sequence). This CDR3 is built from 18 residues. The J segment lost 4 bases and the V segment lost 3 bases, leaving 13 bases of the junction unmatched. CDR3 amino acids: CASSLLGFGTRSTGELFF. CDR3 nucleotides: TGTGCCAGCAGTTTGCTAGGGTTTGGGACTAGGTCCACCGGGGAGCTGTTTTTT.

This clone was detected a few times. This rearrangement joins TRBV7-8 to TRBJ1-1, with 8 positions matching TRBD1. V lost 3 bases and J lost 4; bases outside the gene matches: 4. The germline CDR1 and CDR2 sequences are SGHVS and FQNEAQ. The CDR3 covers 14 residues. The CDR3 DNA sequence: TGTGCCAGCAGCTTCGACAGGGGTGGCACTGAAGCTTTCTTT. This sequence encodes CASSFDRGGTEAFF.

The chain uses TRBV4-3 and TRBJ2-6; 7 positions agree with TRBD2. The CDR3 loop spans 19 amino acids. V was clipped by 1 base and J by 1 base; unmatched bases: 10. The germline V gene has CDR1 LGHNA and CDR2 YSLEER. This CDR3 reads CASSQGREYFRSGANVLTF. The CDR3 DNA reads as TGCGCCAGCAGCCAAGGGCGGGAGTACTTTAGGTCTGGGGCCAACGTCCTGACTTTC.